This is a list of T cell receptor beta chains from one sample in a study of cytomegalovirus exposure and HLA in healthy donors. The table came from immunoSEQ multiplex PCR; TCRdb's copy has only in-frame clones and leaves some out. Counted here are around 180,000 clones, approximately 80% occurring once; the ten biggest clones make up less than 0.65%. The sequencing sample was made of PBMCs. These receptors came from a woman aged 45-65 years in good health and CMV-seronegative. Both conserved end residues are part of each CDR3. The D gene is left open where the match is weak. Clone size appears in some rows only: once, few, many, or a class for an expanded clone.

TRBJ1-4 . TRBV19 . TGTGCCAGTAGTACGACGGGACTGTCTAATGAAAAACTGTTTTTT CASSTTGLSNEKLFF
TRBJ2-7 . TRBV5-4 . TGTGCCAGCAGCTTGGCGCAGGGGTCCGAGCAGTACTTC CASSLAQGSEQYF
TRBJ1-1 . TRBV6-5 . TGTGCCAGCATCCTCAGGGCGGGATACCCTGAAGCTTTCTTT CASILRAGYPEAFF
TRBJ2-2 . TRBV5-4 . TGTGCCAGCAGCTCCTACCGCGGCACCGGGGAGCTGTTTTTT CASSSYRGTGELFF
TRBJ2-1 once TRBV7-9 TRBD1 TGTGCCAGCAGCTCTTTCCGGGACAGGGAAAATGAGCAGTTCTTC CASSSFRDRENEQFF
TRBJ1-5 . TRBV19 . TGTGCCAGTAGTATTCCGGGGCGGGGCGGGCATCAGCCCCAGCATTTT CASSIPGRGGHQPQHF
TRBJ2-3 . TRBV9 TRBD2 TGTGCCAGCAGCGTAGGACTTATCGGGCGCCGGACTAGCGACACAGATACGCAGTATTTT CASSVGLIGRRTSDTDTQYF
TRBJ1-2 . TRBV6-5 TRBD1 TGTGCCAGCACCTCACCTGACAGGGGGCTTATCGGCTACACCTTC CASTSPDRGLIGYTF
TRBJ2-7 . TRBV28 . TGTGCCAGCAGTTTACCCGGGACAAGAGGGACCTACGAGCAGTACTTC CASSLPGTRGTYEQYF
TRBJ2-3 . TRBV30 . TGTGCCTGGAGTTTCTTGGCTTCCACAGATACGCAGTATTTT CAWSFLASTDTQYF
TRBJ1-1 . TRBV7-2 . TGTGCCAGCAGCCCAATCGGGGGGGGCGATGCTTTCTTT CASSPIGGGDAFF
TRBJ2-7 . TRBV7-3 . TGTGCCAGCAGCCGGGACAAAGGCTACGAGCAGTACTTC CASSRDKGYEQYF
TRBJ1-4 . TRBV6-1 . TGTGCCAGCAGTCCCCCGACAGCAAGTTGGGAAAAACTGTTTTTT CASSPPTASWEKLFF
TRBJ2-1 . TRBV5-1 . TGCGCCAGCAGCCCGAGCTCCTACAATGAGCAGTTCTTC CASSPSSYNEQFF
TRBJ2-5 . TRBV7-2 . TGTGCCAGCAGCTTACGCGGCGGGGAAGAGACCCAGTACTTC CASSLRGGEETQYF
TRBJ2-5 . TRBV5-1 TRBD1 TGCGCCAGCAGGCGTGCCGGGACAGACTTAGAGACCCAGTACTTC CASRRAGTDLETQYF
TRBJ1-5 . TRBV28 . TGTGCCAGCAGTTTTATCGGACAGATCAATCAGCCCCAGCATTTT CASSFIGQINQPQHF
TRBJ2-3 . TRBV5-6 TRBD2 TGTGCCAGCAGCTGGGGCCATAGCGGGGTCGCAGATACGCAGTATTTT CASSWGHSGVADTQYF
TRBJ1-3 . TRBV7-9 . TGTGCCAGCAGCCCGACGGACATTTCGAAGGGAAACACCATATATTTT CASSPTDISKGNTIYF
TRBJ2-7 . TRBV5-4 . TGTGCCAGCAGCGCGAACCAGGGTTACGAGCAGTACTTC CASSANQGYEQYF
TRBJ2-6 . TRBV30 . TGTGCCTGGAGTCGCGGGTGGAGCTCTGGGGCCAACGTCCTGACTTTC CAWSRGWSSGANVLTF
TRBJ2-3 . TRBV10-3 TRBD2 TGTGCCACCGCGGGGGGTCTCACTAGCACAGATACGCAGTATTTT CATAGGLTSTDTQYF
TRBJ1-2 few TRBV7-9 . TGTGCCAGCGGGGGGTCGGTAGCTAACTATGGCTACACCTTC CASGGSVANYGYTF
TRBJ2-3 . TRBV5-1 . TGCGCCAGCAGCTTGGGGGCTCGGGAGTCAGATACGCAGTATTTT CASSLGARESDTQYF
TRBJ2-1 . TRBV7-9 TRBD2 TGTGCCAGCAGCCCACCGACTAGCGGGAGCGATGAGCAGTTCTTC CASSPPTSGSDEQFF
TRBJ1-5 few TRBV2 . TGTGCCAGCTCTGACCGGGGAGTGGGACAGCCCCAGCATTTT CASSDRGVGQPQHF
TRBJ2-5 once TRBV15 TRBD1 TGTGCCACCAAAGGGAGACAGGGGGGCCGGGAGACCCAGTACTTC CATKGRQGGRETQYF
TRBJ1-1 . TRBV6-1 . TGTGCCAGCAGTGAAGCGGGGCCGCTGACTGAAGCTTTCTTT CASSEAGPLTEAFF
TRBJ2-1 . TRBV10-1 . TGCGCCAGCAGTCAAAGTCCGGGGGCCTACAATGAGCAGTTCTTC CASSQSPGAYNEQFF
TRBJ1-6 . TRBV21-1 . TGTGCCAGCAGCAAACAGGACAGGAGCTCCTATAATTCACCCCTCCACTTT CASSKQDRSSYNSPLHF
TRBJ2-2 . TRBV7-9 . TGTGCCAGCAGCTTTACGCCAGAGAACACCGGGGAGCTGTTTTTT CASSFTPENTGELFF
TRBJ1-2 . TRBV2 . TGTGCCAGCATGTTCGGGAGCCTTACTAACTATGGCTACACCTTC CASMFGSLTNYGYTF
TRBJ2-7 . TRBV7-3 TRBD1 TGTGCCAGTGGACAGGGGGGCAGTTCCTACGAGCAGTACTTC CASGQGGSSYEQYF
TRBJ1-2 . TRBV7-2 TRBD1 TGTGCCAGCAAGCTTAGGCCCGCGGGGACAGAATATGGCTACACCTTC CASKLRPAGTEYGYTF
TRBJ1-2 . TRBV27 . TGTGCCAGCAGCCGGTCGCTTGGGCTCGAGGGCTACACCTTC CASSRSLGLEGYTF
TRBJ1-5 . TRBV28 . TGTGCCAGCAGTCGTGCGACAGTAAGCAATCAGCCCCAGCATTTT CASSRATVSNQPQHF
TRBJ2-7 . TRBV10-1 TRBD2 TGCGCCAGCAGCCCCGGGACTAGCGGGAGGGGTCGGCAGTACTTC CASSPGTSGRGRQYF
TRBJ1-1 . TRBV6-5 . TGTGCCAGCAGTAACCCGGGGATCCCTACTTTCTTT CASSNPGIPTFF
TRBJ1-1 . TRBV7-3 TRBD1 TGTGCCAGCAGCTTGGGACAGGGGGTTCTGAACACTGAAGCTTTCTTT CASSLGQGVLNTEAFF
TRBJ1-3 . TRBV5-1 . TGCGCCAGCAGCTTGGGGCAGGGGACTGGAAACACCATATATTTT CASSLGQGTGNTIYF
TRBJ2-2 . TRBV28 . TGTGCCAGCAGTTTGCCAGGGAGGGGGGACACCGGGGAGCTGTTTTTT CASSLPGRGDTGELFF
TRBJ2-7 . TRBV5-1 TRBD2 TGCGCCAGCAGCTTGGCCGGGACGGGGGGGCGCTACGAGCAGTACTTC CASSLAGTGGRYEQYF
TRBJ1-6 . TRBV19 TRBD1 TGTGCCAGTAGTGAACGACAGGGGTTCACCTATAATTCACCCCTCCACTTT CASSERQGFTYNSPLHF
TRBJ1-3 . TRBV27 . TGTGCCAGCAGGAGCCTGGACAGCTCTGGAAACACCATATATTTT CASRSLDSSGNTIYF
TRBJ2-7 . TRBV5-1 TRBD1 TGCGCCAGCAGAACCGGGACAGGAGGCAACGAGCAGTACTTC CASRTGTGGNEQYF
TRBJ2-7 . TRBV7-3 TRBD1 TGTGCCAGCAGATGGGGGGACAGGGGTAACGAGCAGTACTTC CASRWGDRGNEQYF